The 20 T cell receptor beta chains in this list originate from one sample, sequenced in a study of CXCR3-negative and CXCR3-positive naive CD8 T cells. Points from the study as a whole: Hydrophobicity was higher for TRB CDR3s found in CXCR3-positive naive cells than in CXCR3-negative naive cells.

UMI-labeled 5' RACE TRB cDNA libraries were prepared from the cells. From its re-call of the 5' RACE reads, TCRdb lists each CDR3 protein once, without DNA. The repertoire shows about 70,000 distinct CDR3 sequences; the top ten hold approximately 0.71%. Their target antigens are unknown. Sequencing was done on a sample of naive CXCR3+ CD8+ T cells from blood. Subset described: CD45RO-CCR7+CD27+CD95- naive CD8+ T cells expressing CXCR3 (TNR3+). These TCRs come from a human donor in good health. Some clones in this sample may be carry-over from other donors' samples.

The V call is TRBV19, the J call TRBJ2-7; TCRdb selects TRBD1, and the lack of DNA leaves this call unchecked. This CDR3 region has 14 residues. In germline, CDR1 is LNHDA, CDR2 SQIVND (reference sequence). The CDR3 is CASSLGTGTYEQYF.

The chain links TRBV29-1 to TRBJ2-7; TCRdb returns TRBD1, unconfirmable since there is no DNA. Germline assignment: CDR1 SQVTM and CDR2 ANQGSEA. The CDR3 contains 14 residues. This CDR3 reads CSVEAPRVPYEQYF.

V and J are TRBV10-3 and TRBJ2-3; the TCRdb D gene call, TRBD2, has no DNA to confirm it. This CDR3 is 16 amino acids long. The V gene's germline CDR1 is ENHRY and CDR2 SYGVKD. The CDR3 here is CAISVPTGGPWETQYF.

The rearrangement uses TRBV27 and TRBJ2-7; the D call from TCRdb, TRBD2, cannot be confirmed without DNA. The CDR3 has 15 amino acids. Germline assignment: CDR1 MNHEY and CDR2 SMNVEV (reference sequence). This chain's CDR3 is CASSLSGTRIYEQYF.

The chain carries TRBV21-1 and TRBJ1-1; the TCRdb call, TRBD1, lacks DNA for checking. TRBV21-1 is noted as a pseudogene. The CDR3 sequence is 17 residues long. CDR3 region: CASSKDTRGFSYTEAFF.

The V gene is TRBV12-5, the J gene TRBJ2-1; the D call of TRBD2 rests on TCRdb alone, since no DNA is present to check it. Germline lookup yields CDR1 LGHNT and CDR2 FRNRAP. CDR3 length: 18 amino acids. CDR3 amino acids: CASGLTSGGLSSYNEQFF.

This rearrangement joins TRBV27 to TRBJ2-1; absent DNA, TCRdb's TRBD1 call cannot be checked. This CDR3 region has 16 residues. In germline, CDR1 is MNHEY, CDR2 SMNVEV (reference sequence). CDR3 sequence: CASSLSWDRSYNEQFF.

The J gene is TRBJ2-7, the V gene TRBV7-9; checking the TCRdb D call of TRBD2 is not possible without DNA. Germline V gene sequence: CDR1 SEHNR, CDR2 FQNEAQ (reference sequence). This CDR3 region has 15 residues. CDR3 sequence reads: CASSSAGWGSYEQYF.

The CDR3 sequence: CSVEEVGFLSDRNEQFF. The chain couples TRBV29-1 to TRBJ2-1; TCRdb calls TRBD1, which cannot be checked without DNA. The germline V gene has CDR1 SQVTM and CDR2 ANQGSEA. This CDR3 contains 17 residues.

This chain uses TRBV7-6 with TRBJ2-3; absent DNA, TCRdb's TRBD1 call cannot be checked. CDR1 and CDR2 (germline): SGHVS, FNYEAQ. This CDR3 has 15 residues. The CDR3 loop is CASSLRLAGADTQYF.

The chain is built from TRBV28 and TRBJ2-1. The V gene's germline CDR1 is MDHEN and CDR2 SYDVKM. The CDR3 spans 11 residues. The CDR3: CASSDEEKQFF.

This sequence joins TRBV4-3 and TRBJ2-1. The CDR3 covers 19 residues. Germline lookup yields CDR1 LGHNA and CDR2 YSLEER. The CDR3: CASSQDQANPDPIPNEQFF.

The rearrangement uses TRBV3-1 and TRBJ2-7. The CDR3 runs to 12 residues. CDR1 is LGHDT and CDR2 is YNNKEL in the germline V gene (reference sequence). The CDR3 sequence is CASSPSAYEQYF.

CDR3 sequence: CASSYPTYEQYF. The chain carries TRBV6-6 and TRBJ2-7. Germline lookup yields CDR1 MNHNY and CDR2 SVGAGI (reference sequence). This CDR3 spans 12 amino acids.

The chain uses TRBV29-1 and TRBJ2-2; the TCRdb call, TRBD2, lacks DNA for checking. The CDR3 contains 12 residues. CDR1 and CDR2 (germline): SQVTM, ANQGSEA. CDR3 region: CSVGGEAGELFF.

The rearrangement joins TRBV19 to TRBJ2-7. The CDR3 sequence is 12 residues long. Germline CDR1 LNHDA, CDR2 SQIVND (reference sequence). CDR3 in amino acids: CASGYSSYEQYF.

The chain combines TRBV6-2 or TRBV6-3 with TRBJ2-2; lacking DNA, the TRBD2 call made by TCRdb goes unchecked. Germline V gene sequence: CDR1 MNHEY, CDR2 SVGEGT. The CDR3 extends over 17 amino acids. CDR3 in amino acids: CASRGLAGGPVTGELFF.

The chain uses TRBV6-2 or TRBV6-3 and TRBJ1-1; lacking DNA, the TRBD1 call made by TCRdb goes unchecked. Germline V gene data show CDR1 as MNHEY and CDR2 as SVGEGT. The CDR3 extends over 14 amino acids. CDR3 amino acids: CASNRTGGNTEAFF.

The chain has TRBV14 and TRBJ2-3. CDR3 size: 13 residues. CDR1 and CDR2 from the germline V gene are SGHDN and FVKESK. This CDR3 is CASSQFAPDTQYF.

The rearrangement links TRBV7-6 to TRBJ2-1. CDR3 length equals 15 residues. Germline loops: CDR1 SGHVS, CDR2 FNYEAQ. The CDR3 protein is CASSASKSSYNEQFF.